The 24 T cell receptor beta chains presented below share a single source sample, sequenced in a study of radiation and T cells in renal cell carcinoma. Sequencing was performed with immunoSEQ multiplex PCR; in TCRdb, only in-frame clones are kept and a portion is missing. The sample has around 140,000 clones, less than 90% seen once. Stated time point: blood 4 weeks post-SBRT, at nephrectomy. Treatment denoted: 15 Gy SBRT to primary tumor, nephrectomy 4 weeks later. Source: blood, taken from a patient whose treatment included radiotherapy and nephrectomy. The source is a woman aged 45 to 65 with renal cell carcinoma.

The V gene is TRBV5-1, the J gene TRBJ1-4; 8 nucleotides line up with TRBD1. This CDR3 is built from 15 residues. V lost 3 bases, J lost 6 bases, and 7 bases stayed unmatched. Germline CDR1 is SGHRS and CDR2 is YFSETQ. CDR3 coding DNA: TGCGCCAGCAGCTCCAGAACAGGGGGGGATGAAAAACTGTTTTTT. Its translation: CASSSRTGGDEKLFF. Combining the CDR3 with reference TRBV5-1 and TRBJ1-4 gives the whole variable domain KAGVTQTPRYLIKTRGQQVTLSCSPISGHRSVSWYQQTPGQGLQFLFEYFSETQRNKGNFPGRFSGRQFSNSRSEMNVSTLELGDSALYLCASSSRTGGDEKLFFGSGTQLSVL.

The chain employs TRBV4-3 and TRBJ2-2, with D uncertain. This CDR3 has 16 amino acids. The germline V gene has CDR1 LGHNA and CDR2 YSLEER. Trimming cost V 1 base and J 2 bases, with 11 bases left between them. CDR3 protein: CASSQVQRSNTGELFF. In DNA form, the CDR3 reads TGCGCCAGCAGCCAAGTACAGAGGTCAAACACCGGGGAGCTGTTTTTT.

V gene TRBV28 combines with J gene TRBJ1-5; TRBD1 aligns across 12 bases. Germline trimming cut 6 bases from V and 7 bases from J; bases unmatched to any gene: 10. Germline CDR1 is MDHEN and CDR2 is SYDVKM. The CDR3 is 16 amino acids. The CDR3 here is CASRPPGQGAGQPQHF. For the CDR3, the DNA is TGTGCCAGCAGACCTCCGGGACAGGGGGCCGGGCAGCCCCAGCATTTT. The full variable domain, completed using reference TRBV28 and TRBJ1-5, is DVKVTQSSRYLVKRTGEKVFLECVQDMDHENMFWYRQDPGLGLRLIYFSYDVKMKEKGDIPEGYSVSREKKERFSLILESASTNQTSMYLCASRPPGQGAGQPQHFGDGTRLSIL.

The genes are TRBV6-4 and TRBJ1-1; D not resolved. CDR3 length: 13 amino acids. Germline-derived CDR1 and CDR2 are MRHNA and SNTAGT. Deletions cut 8 bases from V and 6 bases from J, with 16 bases between. CDR3 amino acids: CASSLLSTSEAFF. CDR3 DNA: TGTGCCAGCTCACTGCTCAGCACGTCTGAAGCTTTCTTT.

The rearrangement uses TRBV5-4 and TRBJ1-4; D perhaps matches TRBD1 (5 bases). The CDR3 has 15 residues. CDR1 SGHNT and CDR2 YYREEE come from the germline V gene (reference sequence). V lost 3 bases to trimming and J lost 4 bases, with 13 bases between them. Written as DNA, the CDR3 is TGTGCCAGCAGCTCCAGGGTGCGGGGTAATGAAAAACTGTTTTTT. It specifies CASSSRVRGNEKLFF.

A few counts support this clone. This rearrangement joins TRBV9 to TRBJ1-1; D is unclear. The CDR3 sequence is 14 residues long. Deletions cut 2 bases from V and 4 bases from J, with 12 bases between. Germline loops: CDR1 SGDLS, CDR2 YYNGEE. The CDR3 DNA reads TGTGCCAGCAGCGTTCTATACACGGGCACTGAAGCTTTCTTT. As protein: CASSVLYTGTEAFF.

The J gene is TRBJ2-7, the V gene TRBV5-4, with TRBD2 matching over 10 bases. The CDR3 totals 14 residues. Trimming cost V 3 bases and J 6 bases; bases outside gene matches: 6. Germline V gives CDR1 SGHNT, CDR2 YYREEE (reference sequence). In DNA, the CDR3 is TGTGCCAGCAGCTCCGGGACTAGCGATATCGAGCAGTACTTC. This sequence encodes CASSSGTSDIEQYF.

In this sample, this clone turned up once. CDR3 residues: CASRSDGYGYTF. The CDR3 DNA reads as TGTGCCAGCAGGTCCGACGGCTATGGCTACACCTTC. This chain joins TRBV2 and TRBJ1-2; no reliable D call. The germline CDR1 and CDR2 sequences are SNHLY and FYNNEI. V was shortened by 6 bases and J by 4 bases, with 9 bases between the two germline ends. This CDR3 spans 12 amino acids.

The V and J genes are TRBV4-3 and TRBJ1-2; D not resolved. CDR1 is LGHNA, CDR2 YSLEER, per germline. Trimming removed 0 bases at V and 4 bases at J, with 21 bases between. The CDR3 runs 18 residues. The CDR3 DNA is TGCGCCAGCAGCCAAGATAGGTGGGGTGAGGCTTCTACCTATGGCTACACCTTC. Translating it yields CASSQDRWGEASTYGYTF.

The gene calls are TRBV4-1 and TRBJ2-1; D gene ambiguous. The CDR3 has 12 amino acids. The ends were cut back, 4 bases at V and 8 bases at J, with 9 bases in the middle. Germline CDR1 is MGHRA and CDR2 is YSYEKL. The CDR3 protein is CASSPPGYEQFF. CDR3 nucleotides: TGCGCCAGCAGCCCCCCGGGCTATGAGCAGTTCTTC.

The V call is TRBV2, the J call TRBJ2-7; D may be TRBD1 (5 bases). Per the germline V gene, CDR1 is SNHLY and CDR2 is FYNNEI. The CDR3 spans 13 residues. Trimming removed 7 bases at V and 0 bases at J, with 10 bases between. CDR3 in amino acids: CASMRTPSYEQYF. In nucleotides, the CDR3 is TGTGCCAGCATGAGGACACCCTCCTACGAGCAGTACTTC. Based on the CDR3 plus reference TRBV2 and TRBJ2-7, the full variable domain is EPEVTQTPSHQVTQMGQEVILRCVPISNHLYFYWYRQILGQKVEFLVSFYNNEISEKSEIFDDQFSVERPDGSNFTLKIRSTKLEDSAMYFCASMRTPSYEQYFGPGTRLTVT.

V is TRBV25-1 and J is TRBJ2-6, with D hard to call. V was pared by 0 bases and J by 0 bases, with 0 bases between. CDR3 length equals 14 residues. Germline CDR1 reads MGHDK; CDR2 reads SYGVNS. The CDR3 loop reads CASSEYSGANVLTF. In nucleotides, the CDR3 is TGTGCCAGCAGTGAATACTCTGGGGCCAACGTCCTGACTTTC.

In nucleotides, the CDR3 is TGTGCCAGCAGCTTGGGAGGACAGTCATATGGCTACACCTTC. Amino acids: CASSLGGQSYGYTF. The V gene is TRBV7-1, the J gene TRBJ1-2; D possibly corresponds to TRBD1 (6 bases). TRBV7-1 is labeled an ORF, and its function is uncertain. V gave up 4 bases and J gave up 5 bases, with 14 bases separating them. This CDR3 has 14 amino acids.

The chain recombines TRBV6-6 with TRBJ2-7; TRBD1 matches 10 bases. This CDR3 is built from 16 residues. Germline trimming cut 6 bases from V and 0 bases from J; bases unmatched to any gene: 8. CDR1 and CDR2 from the germline V gene are MNHNY and SVGAGI (reference sequence). DNA of the CDR3: TGTGCCAGCAGAACCGGGACAGGGGCTAGCTCCTACGAGCAGTACTTC. Translated, it gives CASRTGTGASSYEQYF.

This clone showed up just a few times. This chain uses TRBV7-2 with TRBJ2-4; D ambiguous. Trimming left V 1 base short and J 3 bases short, with 7 bases between. The CDR3 sequence is 14 residues long. Germline lookup yields CDR1 SGHTA and CDR2 FQGNSA. The CDR3 DNA follows: TGTGCCAGCAGCTTAGGTTGGGTCAAAAACATTCAGTACTTC. Its protein product is CASSLGWVKNIQYF.

This chain links TRBV14 with TRBJ1-2, with D possibly being TRBD1 (5 bases). This CDR3 comprises 12 residues. CDR1 SGHDN and CDR2 FVKESK come from the germline V gene. With 1 base removed from V and 9 bases from J, the gap between germline ends came to 9 bases. For the CDR3, the DNA is TGTGCCAGCAGCCAAGTCGGGACTCGCTACACCTTC. Its protein is CASSQVGTRYTF.

The chain employs TRBV5-6 and TRBJ2-1; 8 bases fit TRBD1. Trimming took 0 bases from V and 10 from J; bases not matched to a gene: 0. The CDR3 is 12 residues long. From germline, CDR1 is SGHDT and CDR2 YYEEEE. The CDR3 loop reads CASSLDRGEQFF. The CDR3 bases are TGTGCCAGCAGCTTGGACAGGGGGGAGCAGTTCTTC.

The J gene is TRBJ2-1, the V gene TRBV19; 11 nucleotides match TRBD1. From germline, CDR1 is LNHDA and CDR2 SQIVND (reference sequence). The V gene end was trimmed by 5 bases and the J gene end by 8 bases; junction bases not matched to a gene: 5. The CDR3 runs 14 residues. The CDR3 here is CASSGGQGADEQFF. CDR3 coding DNA: TGTGCCAGTAGTGGCGGACAGGGGGCTGATGAGCAGTTCTTC.

The table lists this clone with a few counts. V gene TRBV28 combines with J gene TRBJ2-1; a weak D match, TRBD2 (6 bases). Germline V gene data show CDR1 as MDHEN and CDR2 as SYDVKM. Trimming removed 7 bases at V and 3 bases at J, with 13 bases between. CDR3 length equals 14 residues. The CDR3 bases are TGTGCCAGCATGGCGGGGATGAGCTACAATGAGCAGTTCTTC. It encodes CASMAGMSYNEQFF.

This chain uses TRBV4-1 with TRBJ2-7, with TRBD1 matching 12 bases. Per germline, CDR1 MGHRA and CDR2 YSYEKL. This CDR3 spans 17 amino acids. V lost 0 bases, J lost 7 bases, and 10 bases stayed unmatched. The CDR3 nucleotides are TGCGCCAGCAGCCAAGAGATTGTGGGACAGGGGGCGCGGGAGCAGTACTTC. The encoded protein is CASSQEIVGQGAREQYF.

The chain recombines TRBV19 with TRBJ2-6; TRBD1 or TRBD2 may be the D gene (6 bases each). The CDR3 has 17 amino acids. The germline V and J ends were trimmed by 7 bases and 2 bases, with 18 bases remaining between them. Germline V lookup: CDR1 LNHDA, CDR2 SQIVND (reference sequence). The CDR3 DNA reads as TGTGCCAGTAAGGGGGGCGTCGCCCTAACTGGGGCCAACGTCCTGACTTTC. Translation: CASKGGVALTGANVLTF.

CDR3 coding DNA: TGTGCCAGCAGCCTGGAGCGGGTCCAAGAGACCCAGTACTTC. Amino acids: CASSLERVQETQYF. The rearrangement links TRBV7-2 to TRBJ2-5; TRBD2 is a possible D gene (6 bases). CDR3 length equals 14 residues. In germline, CDR1 is SGHTA, CDR2 FQGNSA. V was cut by 5 bases and J by 1 base, with 11 bases left in between.

The chain carries TRBV9 and TRBJ1-6; no reliable D call. CDR1 SGDLS and CDR2 YYNGEE come from the germline V gene. V was cut by 0 bases and J by 6 bases, with 7 bases left in between. The CDR3 totals 14 residues. CDR3: CASSVGRANSPLHF. CDR3 in DNA: TGTGCCAGCAGCGTAGGACGGGCTAATTCACCCCTCCACTTT.

The CDR3 loop reads CASSLQGTNTGELFF. In DNA, the CDR3 is TGTGCCAGCTCACTACAGGGAACGAACACCGGGGAGCTGTTTTTT. V gene TRBV18 combines with J gene TRBJ2-2; tentative D call: TRBD1 (6 bases). Germline loops: CDR1 KGHSH, CDR2 LQKENI. This CDR3 contains 15 residues. V lost 4 bases, J lost 0 bases, and 9 bases lay in between.